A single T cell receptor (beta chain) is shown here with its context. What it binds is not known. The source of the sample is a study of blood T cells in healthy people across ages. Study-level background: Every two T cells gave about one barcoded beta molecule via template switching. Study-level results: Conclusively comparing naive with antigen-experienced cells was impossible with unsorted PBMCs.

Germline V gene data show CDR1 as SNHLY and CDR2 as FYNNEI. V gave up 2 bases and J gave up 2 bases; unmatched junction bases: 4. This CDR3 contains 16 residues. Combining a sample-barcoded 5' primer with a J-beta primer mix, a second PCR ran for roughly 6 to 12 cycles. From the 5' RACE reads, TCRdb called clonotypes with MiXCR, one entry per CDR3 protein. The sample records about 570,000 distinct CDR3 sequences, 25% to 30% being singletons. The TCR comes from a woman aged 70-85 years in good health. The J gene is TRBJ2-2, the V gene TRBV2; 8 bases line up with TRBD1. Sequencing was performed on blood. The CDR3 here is CASSEQGQGNTGELFF. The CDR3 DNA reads TGTGCCAGCAGTGAACAAGGACAGGGAAACACCGGGGAGCTGTTTTTT.